This passage covers 3 T cell receptor beta chains from one sample sequenced in a study of T cells after posttransplantation cyclophosphamide. Assay used: immunoSEQ multiplex PCR; TCRdb lists only in-frame clones, some missing. The table has 20,000 to 25,000 clones, approximately 76% seen once; the top ten hold approximately 0.65%. Sequenced input: memory CD4+ T cells sorted from PBMCs. The receptor source for this set is a woman aged 60 to 75 in good health, CMV-negative, and a related stem cell transplant donor.

The genes are TRBV7-2 and TRBJ2-7, with D maybe TRBD1 (5 bases). CDR3 length equals 14 residues. V lost 5 bases, J lost 3 bases, and 14 bases lay in between. CDR1 SGHTA and CDR2 FQGNSA come from the germline V gene. The CDR3: CASSPQFDSYEQYF. For the CDR3, the DNA is TGTGCCAGCAGCCCACAGTTTGACAGCTACGAGCAGTACTTC.

This sequence joins TRBV7-9 and TRBJ2-1, with 8 nucleotides matching TRBD2. CDR1 is SEHNR and CDR2 is FQNEAQ in the germline V gene (reference sequence). The CDR3 consists of 15 residues. After removal of 3 bases from V and 2 bases from J, the junction contained 3 bases not matched to a gene. The CDR3 here is CASSFGTSPYNEQFF. The CDR3 DNA reads as TGTGCCAGCAGCTTCGGGACTAGTCCCTACAATGAGCAGTTCTTC.

A few counts support this clone. This rearrangement joins TRBV10-3 to TRBJ1-6; D may be TRBD1 (5 bases). The CDR3 loop spans 12 amino acids. Germline V gene sequence: CDR1 ENHRY, CDR2 SYGVKD. Trimming shortened V by 4 bases and J by 12 bases, and 10 bases separated the two germline ends. CDR3 region: CAISAATGPLHF. CDR3 coding DNA: TGTGCCATCAGTGCGGCCACAGGACCCCTCCACTTT.